This is a list of T cell receptor beta chains from one sample in a study of CD8+ T cells in alopecia areata. Only in-frame clones appear in the TCRdb table, and some are missing; sequencing was by immunoSEQ multiplex PCR. This sample has 90,000 to 100,000 clones, with 60% to 75% found just once. The sample here was CD8+ T cells sorted from blood, taken at week 4, from a patient treated with tofacitinib. The receptors were gathered from a human donor with alopecia areata. CDR3s include the opening cysteine and the closing phenylalanine or tryptophan. D genes are given only for firm matches. A clone size is listed for some rows: how often the clone was seen (once, few, many), or a class if it is expanded.

CDR3nt: TGCGCCAGCAGCTTCACCCCAGAAGGGGTAAGCGAGCAGTTCTTC
CDR3aa: CASSFTPEGVSEQFF
v_gene: TRBV5-1
d_gene: -
abundance: -
j_gene: TRBJ2-1

CDR3nt: TGTGCCACCCGGACAGGGGCGTACGAGCAGTACTTC
CDR3aa: CATRTGAYEQYF
v_gene: TRBV28
d_gene: TRBD1
abundance: -
j_gene: TRBJ2-7

CDR3nt: TGTGCCAGTACCCTTATGGGCACTGAAGCTTTCTTT
CDR3aa: CASTLMGTEAFF
v_gene: TRBV19
d_gene: -
abundance: -
j_gene: TRBJ1-1

CDR3nt: TGTGCCAGCAGCCCTCCCAGGGAGACACCTCTAGAGACCCAGTACTTC
CDR3aa: CASSPPRETPLETQYF
v_gene: TRBV7-9
d_gene: -
abundance: -
j_gene: TRBJ2-5

CDR3nt: TGTGCCAGCAGAAACAGGGCAGGAGGAAACACCATATATTTT
CDR3aa: CASRNRAGGNTIYF
v_gene: TRBV27
d_gene: -
abundance: -
j_gene: TRBJ1-3

CDR3nt: TGTGCCAGCAGCTTTGAGACGGGCGAGCAGTACTTC
CDR3aa: CASSFETGEQYF
v_gene: TRBV7-2
d_gene: -
abundance: -
j_gene: TRBJ2-7

CDR3nt: TGTGCCAGCAGCTTAGCGGGGCCCCTAGCCAAAAACATTCAGTACTTC
CDR3aa: CASSLAGPLAKNIQYF
v_gene: TRBV11-2
d_gene: -
abundance: few
j_gene: TRBJ2-4

CDR3nt: TGCGCCAGCAGCCAAGATCCGGGGACCGAGCAGTACTTC
CDR3aa: CASSQDPGTEQYF
v_gene: TRBV4-3
d_gene: -
abundance: -
j_gene: TRBJ2-7

CDR3nt: TGTGCCAGCAGCTTCGGCGCGATACGTGGCACAGATACGCAGTATTTT
CDR3aa: CASSFGAIRGTDTQYF
v_gene: TRBV11-2
d_gene: -
abundance: once
j_gene: TRBJ2-3

CDR3nt: TGCGCCAGCAGCTGGAGGGGGACAGGGGGCGCCCCCACTGAAGCTTTCTTT
CDR3aa: CASSWRGTGGAPTEAFF
v_gene: TRBV5-1
d_gene: TRBD1
abundance: -
j_gene: TRBJ1-1

CDR3nt: TGTGCCAGCAGTTTTCCGGGATTCTATGGCTACACCTTC
CDR3aa: CASSFPGFYGYTF
v_gene: TRBV27
d_gene: -
abundance: -
j_gene: TRBJ1-2

CDR3nt: TGTGCCAGCAGTAGTGGGGTGGTCGGCTACACCTTC
CDR3aa: CASSSGVVGYTF
v_gene: TRBV6-6
d_gene: -
abundance: -
j_gene: TRBJ1-2

CDR3nt: TGCGCCAGCAGCCCAATGGACTTAGCGGGAGGGCTCGATACGCAGTATTTT
CDR3aa: CASSPMDLAGGLDTQYF
v_gene: TRBV5-1
d_gene: TRBD2
abundance: -
j_gene: TRBJ2-3

CDR3nt: TGTGCCAGCAGCTTTATGGGACAGCTAGCCAAAAACATTCAGTACTTC
CDR3aa: CASSFMGQLAKNIQYF
v_gene: TRBV7-2
d_gene: TRBD1
abundance: -
j_gene: TRBJ2-4

CDR3nt: TGTGCCAGCAGTTTCAGGGTTAGCGTCTACGAGCAGTACTTC
CDR3aa: CASSFRVSVYEQYF
v_gene: TRBV27
d_gene: -
abundance: -
j_gene: TRBJ2-7

CDR3nt: TGTGCCACCAGCGAAGACAGGGCGGCTAACTATGGCTACACCTTC
CDR3aa: CATSEDRAANYGYTF
v_gene: TRBV15
d_gene: TRBD1
abundance: -
j_gene: TRBJ1-2

CDR3nt: TGTGCCAGCAGAAGCAGGGAATCGACCTCCTACGAGCAGTACTTC
CDR3aa: CASRSRESTSYEQYF
v_gene: TRBV6-7
d_gene: -
abundance: -
j_gene: TRBJ2-7

CDR3nt: TGTGCCAGCTCACCCGGCAGCCCCTACGAGCAGTACTTC
CDR3aa: CASSPGSPYEQYF
v_gene: TRBV18
d_gene: -
abundance: -
j_gene: TRBJ2-7

CDR3nt: TGTGCCAGCAGTCCTGCGATAGCCTCCTACGAGCAGTACTTC
CDR3aa: CASSPAIASYEQYF
v_gene: TRBV6-5
d_gene: -
abundance: -
j_gene: TRBJ2-7

CDR3nt: TGTGCCAGCAGCTTGGCGTCTAGCGGGGCCGGTGAGCAGTTCTTC
CDR3aa: CASSLASSGAGEQFF
v_gene: TRBV5-8
d_gene: TRBD2
abundance: -
j_gene: TRBJ2-1

CDR3nt: TGTGCCAGCAGCCACCGGCCGGGACCGGGGGTGACAGATACGCAGTATTTT
CDR3aa: CASSHRPGPGVTDTQYF
v_gene: TRBV9
d_gene: -
abundance: -
j_gene: TRBJ2-3

CDR3nt: TGTGCCAGCAGTTACTCCCCGGAGACCCAGTACTTC
CDR3aa: CASSYSPETQYF
v_gene: TRBV6-5
d_gene: -
abundance: -
j_gene: TRBJ2-5

CDR3nt: TGCAGCGTTGATTCGGGGGACACCAGCTCCTACAATGAGCAGTTCTTC
CDR3aa: CSVDSGDTSSYNEQFF
v_gene: TRBV29-1
d_gene: -
abundance: -
j_gene: TRBJ2-1

CDR3nt: TGTGCCAGCAGTGAATCCGAGCGGGAGGGCATTAGGGGGGATACGCAGTATTTT
CDR3aa: CASSESEREGIRGDTQYF
v_gene: TRBV25-1
d_gene: TRBD2
abundance: once
j_gene: TRBJ2-3

CDR3nt: TGCAGCGTTGAAGATGCCGGGGGCGAGTCCTACGAGCAGTACTTC
CDR3aa: CSVEDAGGESYEQYF
v_gene: TRBV29-1
d_gene: -
abundance: -
j_gene: TRBJ2-7

CDR3nt: TGTGCCAGCAGCGCAGACAGCCAAGAGACCCAGTACTTC
CDR3aa: CASSADSQETQYF
v_gene: TRBV7-2
d_gene: -
abundance: -
j_gene: TRBJ2-5

CDR3nt: TGTGCCAGCAGTTTGTGGGGGGGGCGCAATCAGCCCCAGCATTTT
CDR3aa: CASSLWGGRNQPQHF
v_gene: TRBV27
d_gene: -
abundance: -
j_gene: TRBJ1-5

CDR3nt: TGTGCCAGCAGTTTATCCGGGGACACTGAAGCTTTCTTT
CDR3aa: CASSLSGDTEAFF
v_gene: TRBV27
d_gene: -
abundance: few
j_gene: TRBJ1-1

CDR3nt: TGTGCCACCAGCGAGGGACAGGGGTACTCCTACGAGCAGTACTTC
CDR3aa: CATSEGQGYSYEQYF
v_gene: TRBV15
d_gene: TRBD1
abundance: -
j_gene: TRBJ2-7

CDR3nt: TGTGCCAGCAGTCGGCAAAACACTGAAGCTTTCTTT
CDR3aa: CASSRQNTEAFF
v_gene: TRBV7-9
d_gene: -
abundance: -
j_gene: TRBJ1-1

CDR3nt: TGTGCCAGCACCAGTCGCAATCAGCCCCAGCATTTT
CDR3aa: CASTSRNQPQHF
v_gene: TRBV5-6
d_gene: -
abundance: few
j_gene: TRBJ1-5

CDR3nt: TGTGCCAGCAGTGAAAACTACGAGCAGTACTTC
CDR3aa: CASSENYEQYF
v_gene: TRBV25-1
d_gene: -
abundance: -
j_gene: TRBJ2-7

CDR3nt: TGTGCCAGCAGCGTAGGGGGGGCAACTAATGAAAAACTGTTTTTT
CDR3aa: CASSVGGATNEKLFF
v_gene: TRBV9
d_gene: -
abundance: -
j_gene: TRBJ1-4

CDR3nt: TGTGCCAGCAGTCTAGGGACTAGCGGGATTAATGAGCAGTTCTTC
CDR3aa: CASSLGTSGINEQFF
v_gene: TRBV25-1
d_gene: TRBD2
abundance: few
j_gene: TRBJ2-1

CDR3nt: TGTGCCAGCACTCCCACCCTTTTAGACTCGGGGGGCGAGCAGTACTTC
CDR3aa: CASTPTLLDSGGEQYF
v_gene: TRBV14
d_gene: TRBD2
abundance: -
j_gene: TRBJ2-7

CDR3nt: TGTGCCTGGAGTGCTGGGCAGGGGGCGGATACGCAGTATTTT
CDR3aa: CAWSAGQGADTQYF
v_gene: TRBV30
d_gene: TRBD1
abundance: -
j_gene: TRBJ2-3

CDR3nt: TGTGCCAGCAGCTTAGTGAGACTAGCGGGAGCCCAAGAGACCCAGTACTTC
CDR3aa: CASSLVRLAGAQETQYF
v_gene: TRBV7-9
d_gene: TRBD2
abundance: few
j_gene: TRBJ2-5

CDR3nt: TGCAGCGTTCCGGACCTGAACACTGAAGCTTTCTTT
CDR3aa: CSVPDLNTEAFF
v_gene: TRBV29-1
d_gene: -
abundance: -
j_gene: TRBJ1-1

CDR3nt: TGTGCCAGCAGCTTAGATCCCACGTTCTCCTACGAGCAGTACTTC
CDR3aa: CASSLDPTFSYEQYF
v_gene: TRBV4-2
d_gene: -
abundance: many
j_gene: TRBJ2-7

CDR3nt: TGTGCCAGCAGCGTAGGCTTTACTAACACCGGGGAGCTGTTTTTT
CDR3aa: CASSVGFTNTGELFF
v_gene: TRBV9
d_gene: -
abundance: -
j_gene: TRBJ2-2

CDR3nt: TGTGCCAGCAGCTTAGCGGTTCAACAGGGTCTCGACGAGCAGTACTTC
CDR3aa: CASSLAVQQGLDEQYF
v_gene: TRBV7-9
d_gene: -
abundance: -
j_gene: TRBJ2-7

CDR3nt: TGTGCCAGCAGTGACGTTACTGGCGAGCAGTACTTC
CDR3aa: CASSDVTGEQYF
v_gene: TRBV6-6
d_gene: -
abundance: few
j_gene: TRBJ2-7

CDR3nt: TGCAGCGTTGAAAGCGGGGGTCAGCGGAACACTGAAGCTTTCTTT
CDR3aa: CSVESGGQRNTEAFF
v_gene: TRBV29-1
d_gene: -
abundance: few
j_gene: TRBJ1-1